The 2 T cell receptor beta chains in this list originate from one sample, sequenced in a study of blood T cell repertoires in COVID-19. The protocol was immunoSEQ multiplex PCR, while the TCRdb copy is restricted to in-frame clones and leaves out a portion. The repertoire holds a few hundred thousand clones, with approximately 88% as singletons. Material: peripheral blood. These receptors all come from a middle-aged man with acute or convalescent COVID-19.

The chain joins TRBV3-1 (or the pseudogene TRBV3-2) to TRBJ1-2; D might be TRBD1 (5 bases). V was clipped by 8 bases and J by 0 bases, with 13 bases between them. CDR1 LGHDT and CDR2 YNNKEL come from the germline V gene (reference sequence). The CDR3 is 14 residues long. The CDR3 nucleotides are TGTGCCAGCTCCAGGACACCCGCTAACTATGGCTACACCTTC. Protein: CASSRTPANYGYTF.

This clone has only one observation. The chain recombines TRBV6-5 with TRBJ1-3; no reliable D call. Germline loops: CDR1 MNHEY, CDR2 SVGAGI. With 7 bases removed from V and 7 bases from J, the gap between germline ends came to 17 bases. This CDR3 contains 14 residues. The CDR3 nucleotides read TGTGCCAGCACAGATACCGGGAGAGGGAACACCATATATTTT. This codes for CASTDTGRGNTIYF.